The text below deals with one T cell receptor beta chain. Its cognate antigen has yet to be identified. No per-base quality is available; no much larger clone lies one base away. From its cysteine to its phenylalanine, the CDR3 spans 17 amino acids. This entry keeps only the CDR3 DNA: 51 bases, framed from base 1. The CDR1 and CDR2 encoded by the germline V gene are SGHVS and FNYEAQ. For this chain, trimming is 6 bases at the V end and 0 bases at the J end, and the number of junction bases without a gene match is 8. Library construction relied on 5' RACE. The sequencer listed for this sample is NextSeq 500. To correct for sequencing error and PCR bias, the TCR library protocol tagged individual cDNA molecules with unique molecular identifiers. Both TCR alpha and beta chains were sequenced, and tight co-correlation was observed between alpha and beta sequence abundances in each sample. The study's processing was this. Decombinator V4 was used to annotate the V gene, J gene and CDR3 of the TCR sequences. TCRs were defined as expanded if a significant change between any two time points was detected under a Poisson model with p below 0.0001. TCR abundances were normalised to the total number of TCRs sequenced per sample and expressed as counts per million. TRAV1-2 paired with TRAJ12, TRAJ20 or TRAJ33 defined MAIT TCRs, while TRAV10 paired with TRAJ18 defined iNKT TCRs. VDJdb, accessed on 1 November 2021, was searched for TCRs annotated for CMV, EBV and SARS-CoV-2, and TCRs annotated for more than one antigen were excluded. TCRdb cleaned the public reads at Q25 with fastp, built clones with MiXCR and kept in-frame beta chains. Each entry is one CDR3 protein sequence, shown with its most common DNA and genes. The V and J calls here are based on TCRdb, not the publication. The sample yields over 85,000 distinct CDR3 sequences; roughly 12% were counted once. About 4% of the sample is in the top ten clones.

The sample belongs to a study of early T cells in non-severe SARS-CoV-2 infection listed by TCRdb under 2021. As for the study more broadly: Because TCR sequencing was done on bulk RNA from unsorted whole blood, the alpha and beta chains could not be paired. What the study reported, not specific to this receptor: VDJdb matching was skewed toward anti-spike CD8 responses and likely underestimated virus-specific expansions by missing private and CD4 specificities.

This was a case-control study nested in a cohort of healthcare workers in London, UK, who had nasopharyngeal swab PCR tests and blood samples taken every week. Healthcare workers were recruited between 23 and 31 March 2020, during the week of the UK lockdown, and were followed weekly for up to about 15 weeks. The sample consisted of whole blood, taken at baseline. The chain joins TRBV7-6 to TRBJ2-2; 9 nucleotides in the junction match TRBD2. This receptor was identified in an adult who was a healthcare worker with PCR-confirmed SARS-CoV-2 infection or an uninfected control (not recorded which). Here the CDR3 is given as CASRGLAGNPNTGELFF. The sequence in DNA is TGTGCCAGCAGAGGGCTAGCGGGGAACCCGAACACCGGGGAGCTGTTTTTT.